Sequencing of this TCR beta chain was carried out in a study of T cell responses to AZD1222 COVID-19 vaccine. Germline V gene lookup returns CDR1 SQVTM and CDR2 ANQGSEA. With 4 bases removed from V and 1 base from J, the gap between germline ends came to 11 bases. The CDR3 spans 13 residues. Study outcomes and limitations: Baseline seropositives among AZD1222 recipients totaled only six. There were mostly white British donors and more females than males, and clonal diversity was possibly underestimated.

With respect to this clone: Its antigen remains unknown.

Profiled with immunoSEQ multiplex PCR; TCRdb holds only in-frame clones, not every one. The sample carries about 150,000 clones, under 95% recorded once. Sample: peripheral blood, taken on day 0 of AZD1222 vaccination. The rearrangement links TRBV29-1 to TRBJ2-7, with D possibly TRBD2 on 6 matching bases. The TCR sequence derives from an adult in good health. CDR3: CSVGDWLSYEQYF. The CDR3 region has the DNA TGCAGCGTTGGGGACTGGCTTTCCTACGAGCAGTACTTC.